This TCR beta chain is drawn from a study of technical replicates of blood from a handful of donors. Assay used: immunoSEQ multiplex PCR; TCRdb lists only in-frame clones, some missing. The sample includes 55,000 to 75,000 clones, 91% of them seen just once. The clonotype originates from a human donor in good health. Some clones in this sample may be carry-over from other donors' samples. Source material: PBMCs.

In nucleotides, the CDR3 is TGTGCCATAGAACCGCAGGACTCGCTCAGACGGGAGCAGTACTTC. Protein sequence: CAIEPQDSLRREQYF. The chain links TRBV10-3 to TRBJ2-7, with D maybe TRBD2 (5 bases). This CDR3 contains 15 residues. Germline CDR1 and CDR2: ENHRY and SYGVKD. Trimming took off 9 bases at V and 7 bases at J, with 25 bases between the two ends.